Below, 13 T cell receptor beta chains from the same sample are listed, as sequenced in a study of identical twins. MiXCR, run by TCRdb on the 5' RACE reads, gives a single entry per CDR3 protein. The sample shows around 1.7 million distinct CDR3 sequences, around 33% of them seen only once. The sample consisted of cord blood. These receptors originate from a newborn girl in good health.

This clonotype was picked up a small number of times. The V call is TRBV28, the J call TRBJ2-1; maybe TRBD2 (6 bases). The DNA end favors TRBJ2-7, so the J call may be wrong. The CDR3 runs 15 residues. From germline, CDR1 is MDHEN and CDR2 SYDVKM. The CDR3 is CASSQAGSSYNEQYF. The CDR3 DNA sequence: TGTGCCAGCAGTCAAGCCGGGAGCTCCTACAATGAGCAGTACTTC.

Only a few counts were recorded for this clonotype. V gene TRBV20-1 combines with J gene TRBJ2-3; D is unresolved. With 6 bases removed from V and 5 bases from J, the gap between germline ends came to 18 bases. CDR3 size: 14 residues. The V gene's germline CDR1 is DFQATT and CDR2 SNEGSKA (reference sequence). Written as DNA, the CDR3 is TGCAGTGCCCCTAAATCTACAGATTTAGATACGCAGTATTTT. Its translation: CSAPKSTDLDTQYF.

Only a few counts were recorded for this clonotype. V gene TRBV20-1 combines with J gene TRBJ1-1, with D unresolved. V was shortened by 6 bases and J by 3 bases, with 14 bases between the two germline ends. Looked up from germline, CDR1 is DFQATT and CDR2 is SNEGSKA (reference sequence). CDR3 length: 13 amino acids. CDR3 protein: CSAPPRRDTEAFF. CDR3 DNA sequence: TGCAGTGCCCCCCCCCGGCGGGACACTGAAGCTTTCTTT.

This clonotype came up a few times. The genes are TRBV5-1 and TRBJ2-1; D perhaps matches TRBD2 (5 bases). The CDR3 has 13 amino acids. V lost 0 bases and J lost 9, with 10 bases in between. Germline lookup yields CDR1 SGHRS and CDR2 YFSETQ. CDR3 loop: CASSLAPSSEQFF. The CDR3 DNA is TGCGCCAGCAGCTTGGCCCCTAGCAGTGAGCAGTTCTTC.

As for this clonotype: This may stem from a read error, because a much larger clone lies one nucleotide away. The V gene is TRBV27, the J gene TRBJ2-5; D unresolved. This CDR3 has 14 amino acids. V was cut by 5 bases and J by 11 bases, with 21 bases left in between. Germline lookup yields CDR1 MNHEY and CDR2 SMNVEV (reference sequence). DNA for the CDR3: TGTGCCAGCAGTCAATTATCATACAGAAATGAGCAGTACTTC. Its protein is CASSQLSYRNEQYF.

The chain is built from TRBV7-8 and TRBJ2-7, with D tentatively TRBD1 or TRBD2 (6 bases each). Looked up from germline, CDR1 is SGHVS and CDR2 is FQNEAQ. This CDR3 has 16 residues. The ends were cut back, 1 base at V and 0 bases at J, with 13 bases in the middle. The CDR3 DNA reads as TGTGCCAGCAGCTTAGATGGGGGGCTTAGCTCCTACGAGCAGTACTTC. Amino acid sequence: CASSLDGGLSSYEQYF.

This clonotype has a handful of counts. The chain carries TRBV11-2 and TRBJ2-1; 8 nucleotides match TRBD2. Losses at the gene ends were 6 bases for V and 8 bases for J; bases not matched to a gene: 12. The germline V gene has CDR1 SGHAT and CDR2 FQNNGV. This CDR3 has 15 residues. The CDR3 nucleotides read TGTGCCAGCAGGCAAGCGGGGGACTACCGGCATGAGCAGTTCTTC. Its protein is CASRQAGDYRHEQFF.

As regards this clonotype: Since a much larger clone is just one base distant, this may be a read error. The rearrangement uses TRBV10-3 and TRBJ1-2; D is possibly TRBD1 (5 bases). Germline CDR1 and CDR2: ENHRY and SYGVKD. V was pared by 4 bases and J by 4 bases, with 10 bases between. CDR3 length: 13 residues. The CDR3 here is CAISGLRAYGYTF. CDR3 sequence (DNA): TGTGCCATCAGTGGCCTCAGGGCCTATGGCTACACCTTC.

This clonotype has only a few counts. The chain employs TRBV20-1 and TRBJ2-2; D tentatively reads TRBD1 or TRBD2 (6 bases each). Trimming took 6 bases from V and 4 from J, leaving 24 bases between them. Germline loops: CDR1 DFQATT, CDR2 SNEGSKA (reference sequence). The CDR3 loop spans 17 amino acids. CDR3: CSAPARVGGLSTGELFF. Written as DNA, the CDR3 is TGCAGTGCCCCTGCTCGTGTAGGGGGGCTGAGCACCGGGGAGCTGTTTTTT.

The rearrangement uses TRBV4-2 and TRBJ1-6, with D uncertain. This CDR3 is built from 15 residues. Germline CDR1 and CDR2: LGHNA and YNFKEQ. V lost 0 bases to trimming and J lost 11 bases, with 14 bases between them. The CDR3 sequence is CASSQDSGSRAPLHF. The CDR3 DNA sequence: TGTGCCAGCAGCCAAGATTCCGGGTCCAGAGCACCCCTCCACTTT.

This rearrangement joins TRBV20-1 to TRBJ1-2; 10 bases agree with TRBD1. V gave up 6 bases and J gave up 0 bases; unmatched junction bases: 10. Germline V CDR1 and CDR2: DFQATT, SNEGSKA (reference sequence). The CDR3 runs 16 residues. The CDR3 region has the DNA TGCAGTGCCAGTGGGACAGGGGCCTCAGCTAACTATGGCTACACCTTC. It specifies CSASGTGASANYGYTF.

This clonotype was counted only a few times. CDR3 region: CASSIRSGKNIQYF. The CDR3 bases are TGTGCCAGTAGTATAAGGTCAGGGAAAAACATTCAGTACTTC. The chain employs TRBV19 and TRBJ2-4; perhaps TRBD1 as D (5 bases). This CDR3 has 14 residues. Germline CDR1 reads LNHDA; CDR2 reads SQIVND (reference sequence). Trimming removed 2 bases from V and 4 bases from J, with 9 bases in between. The complete variable domain, with remaining parts taken from reference TRBV19 and TRBJ2-4, reads DGGITQSPKYLFRKEGQNVTLSCEQNLNHDAMYWYRQDPGQGLRLIYYSQIVNDFQKGDIAEGYSVSREKKESFPLTVTSAQKNPTAFYLCASSIRSGKNIQYFGAGTRLSVL.

In nucleotides, the CDR3 is TGTGCCAGCAGTTTTTCTCGGGGCTACACCTTC. Translated, it gives CASSFSRGYTF. The rearrangement uses TRBV12-3 or TRBV12-4 and TRBJ1-2; no firm D call. This CDR3 region has 11 residues. Trimming shortened V by 3 bases and J by 8 bases, and 7 bases separated the two germline ends.